These T cell receptor beta chains were read from a single sample in a study of T cell responses to AZD1222 COVID-19 vaccine. Sequencing was performed with immunoSEQ multiplex PCR; in TCRdb, only in-frame clones are kept and a portion is missing. The table lists 90,000 to 100,000 clones, about nine tenths of them singletons. Sequenced here: peripheral blood, sampled 28 days after the second AZD1222 dose. All receptors derive from an adult who received the AZD1222 COVID-19 vaccine. The CDR3 runs from the conserved cysteine through the conserved F or W. A D gene is named only where the DNA matches it firmly. Some rows mark clone size as missing; the rest say once, few, many or name a class of expanded clone.

J gene: TRBJ1-3; D gene: .; CDR3 length: 16; clone size: .; V gene: TRBV19; CDR3 protein: CASSRLRGSSGNTIYF; CDR3 DNA: TGTGCCAGTAGCCGATTGAGGGGGAGCTCTGGAAACACCATATATTTT
J gene: TRBJ1-5; D gene: .; CDR3 length: 14; clone size: .; V gene: TRBV5-8; CDR3 protein: CASSSSGAGQPQHF; CDR3 DNA: TGTGCCAGCAGCTCTAGTGGGGCTGGTCAGCCCCAGCATTTT
J gene: TRBJ2-1; D gene: .; CDR3 length: 14; clone size: once; V gene: TRBV11-3; CDR3 protein: CASSFSPLSNEQFF; CDR3 DNA: TGTGCCAGCAGCTTTTCGCCGCTTAGCAATGAGCAGTTCTTC
J gene: TRBJ2-7; D gene: .; CDR3 length: 13; clone size: .; V gene: TRBV7-9; CDR3 protein: CASSFSSSYEQYF; CDR3 DNA: TGTGCCAGCAGCTTCTCGAGCTCCTACGAGCAGTACTTC
J gene: TRBJ1-2; D gene: .; CDR3 length: 13; clone size: .; V gene: TRBV28; CDR3 protein: CASTMDSYNGYTF; CDR3 DNA: TGTGCCAGCACCATGGACAGTTATAATGGCTACACCTTC
J gene: TRBJ1-2; D gene: .; CDR3 length: 11; clone size: .; V gene: TRBV20-1; CDR3 protein: CSARYAGGYTF; CDR3 DNA: TGCAGTGCTAGATACGCGGGTGGCTACACCTTC
J gene: TRBJ2-5; D gene: .; CDR3 length: 15; clone size: .; V gene: TRBV30; CDR3 protein: CAWSATRAGGETQYF; CDR3 DNA: TGTGCCTGGAGCGCTACCAGGGCCGGCGGGGAGACCCAGTACTTC
J gene: TRBJ2-5; D gene: TRBD2; CDR3 length: 14; clone size: .; V gene: TRBV7-3; CDR3 protein: CASRSRTSQETQYF; CDR3 DNA: TGTGCCAGCAGGTCCAGGACTAGTCAAGAGACCCAGTACTTC
J gene: TRBJ2-1; D gene: .; CDR3 length: 17; clone size: .; V gene: TRBV5-1; CDR3 protein: CASSAPISGDPYNEQFF; CDR3 DNA: TGCGCCAGCAGCGCGCCCATAAGCGGAGACCCCTACAATGAGCAGTTCTTC
J gene: TRBJ2-1; D gene: .; CDR3 length: 12; clone size: .; V gene: TRBV28; CDR3 protein: CASSPRPWEQFF; CDR3 DNA: TGTGCCAGCAGTCCCAGACCCTGGGAGCAGTTCTTC
J gene: TRBJ2-5; D gene: TRBD2; CDR3 length: 17; clone size: .; V gene: TRBV9; CDR3 protein: CASSALTSGRAGETQYF; CDR3 DNA: TGTGCCAGCAGCGCATTGACTAGCGGGAGGGCCGGGGAGACCCAGTACTTC
J gene: TRBJ1-1; D gene: TRBD1; CDR3 length: 14; clone size: .; V gene: TRBV28; CDR3 protein: CASSSTGWNTEAFF; CDR3 DNA: TGTGCCAGCAGTTCGACAGGGTGGAACACTGAAGCTTTCTTT
J gene: TRBJ1-1; D gene: TRBD1; CDR3 length: 15; clone size: .; V gene: TRBV5-1; CDR3 protein: CASSLSGTGHTEAFF; CDR3 DNA: TGCGCCAGCAGCTTATCCGGGACAGGACATACTGAAGCTTTCTTT
J gene: TRBJ2-1; D gene: TRBD1; CDR3 length: 20; clone size: .; V gene: TRBV9; CDR3 protein: CASSVVPGQGVLNSYNEQFF; CDR3 DNA: TGTGCCAGCAGCGTAGTCCCCGGACAGGGGGTATTGAACTCCTACAATGAGCAGTTCTTC
J gene: TRBJ2-7; D gene: .; CDR3 length: 14; clone size: .; V gene: TRBV7-2; CDR3 protein: CASSVPSRRYEQYF; CDR3 DNA: TGTGCCAGCAGCGTACCCTCCAGGCGTTACGAGCAGTACTTC
J gene: TRBJ2-7; D gene: TRBD1; CDR3 length: 15; clone size: .; V gene: TRBV2; CDR3 protein: CASSVRDRRIYEQYF; CDR3 DNA: TGTGCCAGCAGTGTCCGGGACAGGAGGATCTACGAGCAGTACTTC
J gene: TRBJ1-4; D gene: TRBD1; CDR3 length: 15; clone size: .; V gene: TRBV18; CDR3 protein: CASGGPGQGYEKLFF; CDR3 DNA: TGTGCCAGCGGAGGGCCGGGACAGGGGTATGAAAAACTGTTTTTT
J gene: TRBJ2-4; D gene: TRBD2; CDR3 length: 15; clone size: .; V gene: TRBV4-2; CDR3 protein: CASSLGLAGEDIQYF; CDR3 DNA: TGTGCCAGCAGCCTGGGACTAGCGGGAGAGGACATTCAGTACTTC
J gene: TRBJ2-1; D gene: TRBD1; CDR3 length: 15; clone size: .; V gene: TRBV10-3; CDR3 protein: CAISFPGQGRNEQFF; CDR3 DNA: TGTGCCATCAGCTTTCCGGGACAGGGCCGCAATGAGCAGTTCTTC
J gene: TRBJ2-2; D gene: .; CDR3 length: 12; clone size: .; V gene: TRBV2; CDR3 protein: CASSEDVGELFF; CDR3 DNA: TGTGCCAGCAGTGAGGATGTCGGGGAGCTGTTTTTT
J gene: TRBJ2-2; D gene: .; CDR3 length: 15; clone size: .; V gene: TRBV24-1; CDR3 protein: CATSDSTANTGELFF; CDR3 DNA: TGTGCCACCAGTGATTCGACAGCGAACACCGGGGAGCTGTTTTTT
J gene: TRBJ2-3; D gene: .; CDR3 length: 14; clone size: .; V gene: TRBV30; CDR3 protein: CAWKFGGVTDTQYF; CDR3 DNA: TGTGCCTGGAAGTTCGGGGGAGTCACAGATACGCAGTATTTT
J gene: TRBJ1-4; D gene: .; CDR3 length: 13; clone size: .; V gene: TRBV19; CDR3 protein: CASRGMGNEKLFF; CDR3 DNA: TGTGCCAGCCGGGGCATGGGAAATGAAAAACTGTTTTTT
J gene: TRBJ2-7; D gene: TRBD2; CDR3 length: 14; clone size: .; V gene: TRBV11-2; CDR3 protein: CASSLTSGSYEQYF; CDR3 DNA: TGTGCCAGCAGCTTAACTAGCGGTTCCTACGAGCAGTACTTC
J gene: TRBJ2-7; D gene: TRBD1; CDR3 length: 15; clone size: .; V gene: TRBV18; CDR3 protein: CASSPPAGQGLEQYF; CDR3 DNA: TGTGCCAGCTCACCACCGGCGGGACAGGGTCTCGAGCAGTACTTC
J gene: TRBJ1-1; D gene: TRBD1; CDR3 length: 16; clone size: .; V gene: TRBV7-8; CDR3 protein: CASSPNRDRYYTEAFF; CDR3 DNA: TGTGCCAGCAGCCCGAATAGGGACAGATATTACACTGAAGCTTTCTTT
J gene: TRBJ1-1; D gene: .; CDR3 length: 13; clone size: .; V gene: TRBV12-3/TRBV12-4; CDR3 protein: CASSLQQNTEAFF; CDR3 DNA: TGTGCCAGCAGTCTACAGCAGAACACTGAAGCTTTCTTT
J gene: TRBJ2-1; D gene: .; CDR3 length: 12; clone size: .; V gene: TRBV7-2; CDR3 protein: CASSSPPGQQFF; CDR3 DNA: TGTGCCAGCAGCTCCCCCCCGGGCCAGCAGTTCTTC
J gene: TRBJ1-5; D gene: .; CDR3 length: 15; clone size: .; V gene: TRBV21-1; CDR3 protein: CASETGGQGFQPQHF; CDR3 DNA: TGTGCCAGCGAGACCGGGGGACAGGGGTTCCAGCCCCAGCATTTT
J gene: TRBJ1-2; D gene: .; CDR3 length: 13; clone size: .; V gene: TRBV5-1; CDR3 protein: CASSPDSLYGYTF; CDR3 DNA: TGCGCCAGCAGCCCGGACAGCTTATATGGCTACACCTTC
J gene: TRBJ1-1; D gene: .; CDR3 length: 11; clone size: .; V gene: TRBV19; CDR3 protein: CATKRPSEAFF; CDR3 DNA: TGTGCCACCAAAAGGCCAAGTGAAGCTTTCTTT
J gene: TRBJ1-1; D gene: .; CDR3 length: 10; clone size: .; V gene: TRBV7-9; CDR3 protein: CASSSSNAFF; CDR3 DNA: TGTGCCAGCAGCTCTTCAAATGCTTTCTTT
J gene: TRBJ1-2; D gene: .; CDR3 length: 16; clone size: .; V gene: TRBV15; CDR3 protein: CATSRTTGTPNYGYTF; CDR3 DNA: TGTGCCACCAGCAGAACAACCGGGACACCTAACTATGGCTACACCTTC
J gene: TRBJ1-3; D gene: .; CDR3 length: 12; clone size: .; V gene: TRBV20-1; CDR3 protein: CSASGILNTIYF; CDR3 DNA: TGCAGTGCTAGTGGGATCTTGAACACCATATATTTT
J gene: TRBJ1-6; D gene: .; CDR3 length: 21; clone size: few; V gene: TRBV3-1/TRBV3-2; CDR3 protein: CASSQDFSYFLGQPNNSPLHF; CDR3 DNA: TGTGCCAGCAGCCAAGACTTTAGTTACTTTTTGGGACAACCGAATAATTCACCCCTCCACTTT
J gene: TRBJ1-1; D gene: .; CDR3 length: 12; clone size: .; V gene: TRBV18; CDR3 protein: CASSPQTLEAFF; CDR3 DNA: TGTGCCAGCTCACCCCAGACCCTTGAAGCTTTCTTT
J gene: TRBJ2-7; D gene: TRBD1; CDR3 length: 11; clone size: .; V gene: TRBV6-5; CDR3 protein: CASEGANEQYF; CDR3 DNA: TGTGCCAGCGAGGGGGCCAACGAGCAGTACTTC
J gene: TRBJ2-5; D gene: .; CDR3 length: 16; clone size: once; V gene: TRBV6-6; CDR3 protein: CASSYSSRARGETQYF; CDR3 DNA: TGTGCCAGCAGTTACTCGAGTAGGGCAAGGGGAGAGACCCAGTACTTC
J gene: TRBJ2-3; D gene: TRBD2; CDR3 length: 14; clone size: .; V gene: TRBV5-1; CDR3 protein: CASSILAGEDTQYF; CDR3 DNA: TGCGCCAGCAGCATATTAGCGGGAGAAGATACGCAGTATTTT
J gene: TRBJ2-4; D gene: .; CDR3 length: 12; clone size: .; V gene: TRBV29-1; CDR3 protein: CSVTGGENIQYF; CDR3 DNA: TGCAGCGTGACGGGGGGCGAAAACATTCAGTACTTC
J gene: TRBJ1-5; D gene: TRBD1; CDR3 length: 15; clone size: .; V gene: TRBV27; CDR3 protein: CASSYRDSSNQPQHF; CDR3 DNA: TGTGCCAGCAGTTACCGGGACAGTAGCAATCAGCCCCAGCATTTT
J gene: TRBJ2-7; D gene: .; CDR3 length: 15; clone size: .; V gene: TRBV5-1; CDR3 protein: CASSLGVTTSYEQYF; CDR3 DNA: TGCGCCAGCAGCTTGGGGGTGACAACTTCCTACGAGCAGTACTTC
J gene: TRBJ2-7; D gene: .; CDR3 length: 19; clone size: .; V gene: TRBV7-9; CDR3 protein: CASSSSGAPAGTLSYEQYF; CDR3 DNA: TGTGCCAGCAGCTCCTCCGGAGCGCCAGCCGGCACCCTCTCCTACGAGCAGTACTTC
J gene: TRBJ2-1; D gene: TRBD2; CDR3 length: 16; clone size: .; V gene: TRBV7-9; CDR3 protein: CASSPMGGSSYNEQFF; CDR3 DNA: TGTGCCAGCAGCCCTATGGGCGGGAGCTCCTACAATGAGCAGTTCTTC
J gene: TRBJ1-4; D gene: .; CDR3 length: 14; clone size: .; V gene: TRBV11-2; CDR3 protein: CASSFRSTNEKLFF; CDR3 DNA: TGTGCCAGCAGCTTCCGATCAACTAATGAAAAACTGTTTTTT
J gene: TRBJ2-2; D gene: TRBD1; CDR3 length: 14; clone size: .; V gene: TRBV28; CDR3 protein: CASRWDSPTGELFF; CDR3 DNA: TGTGCCAGCAGGTGGGACAGCCCCACCGGGGAGCTGTTTTTT
J gene: TRBJ1-1; D gene: .; CDR3 length: 13; clone size: .; V gene: TRBV12-3/TRBV12-4; CDR3 protein: CASSLNANTEAFF; CDR3 DNA: TGTGCCAGCAGTTTGAATGCGAACACTGAAGCTTTCTTT